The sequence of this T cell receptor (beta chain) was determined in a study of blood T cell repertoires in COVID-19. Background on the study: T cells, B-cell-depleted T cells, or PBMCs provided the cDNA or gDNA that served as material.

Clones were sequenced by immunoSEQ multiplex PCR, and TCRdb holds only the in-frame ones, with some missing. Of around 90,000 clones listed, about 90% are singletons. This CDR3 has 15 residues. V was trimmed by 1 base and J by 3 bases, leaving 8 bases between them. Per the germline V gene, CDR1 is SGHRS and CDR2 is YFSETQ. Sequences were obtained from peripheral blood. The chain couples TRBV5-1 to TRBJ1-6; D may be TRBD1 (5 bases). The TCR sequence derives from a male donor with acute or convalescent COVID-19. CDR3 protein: CASSLSRVYNSPLHF. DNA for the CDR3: TGCGCCAGCAGCTTGAGCAGGGTCTATAATTCACCCCTCCACTTT.